Listed below are T cell receptor beta chains from one sample, sequenced in a study of cytomegalovirus exposure and HLA in healthy donors. Profiled with immunoSEQ multiplex PCR; TCRdb holds only in-frame clones, not every one. This repertoire shows about 150,000 clones, about 74% found once; its top ten account for less than 15%. Source material: PBMCs. The receptors come from a man aged 40-49 years in good health and CMV-seropositive. Each CDR3 is given with its conserved first and last residue. Each record gives: J gene, clone size, V gene, D gene, CDR3 DNA, CDR3 protein. The D gene is left open where the match is weak. Clone size is shown for a subset of rows, as once, few, many or a class of expanded clone.

TRBJ2-5	once	TRBV7-8	NA	TGTGCCAGCAGCTTGGGCCGGCTCCAAGAGACCCAGTACTTC	CASSLGRLQETQYF
TRBJ2-2	NA	TRBV7-3	TRBD2	TGTGCCAACGGGGCTAGCGGGAGGGCCTCGGGCACCGGGGAGCTGTTTTTT	CANGASGRASGTGELFF
TRBJ2-3	NA	TRBV4-3	NA	TGCGCCAGCAGCCAACAGGGGAGTGCAGATACGCAGTATTTT	CASSQQGSADTQYF
TRBJ2-3	few	TRBV7-9	NA	TGTGCCAGCAGCTTGAGCACGGGGGATACGCAGTATTTT	CASSLSTGDTQYF
TRBJ1-5	few	TRBV27	NA	TGTGCCAGCAGTTCGCAGGGGTCTCAGCCCCAGCATTTT	CASSSQGSQPQHF
TRBJ2-2	NA	TRBV5-4	TRBD1	TGTGCCAGCAGCAGGGACAGCCCCGGGGAGCTGTTTTTT	CASSRDSPGELFF
TRBJ2-7	NA	TRBV14	NA	TGTGCCAGCAGCCAAGATACCGGGATACTACGGTACGAGCAGTACTTC	CASSQDTGILRYEQYF
TRBJ2-1	NA	TRBV19	TRBD2	TGTGCCAGTAGCCCGGGACTAGCGGGAGGTGAAGAGCAGTTCTTC	CASSPGLAGGEEQFF
TRBJ1-1	NA	TRBV5-4	NA	TGTGCCAGCAGCTTGGTCCCTGACAGGAACACTGAAGCTTTCTTT	CASSLVPDRNTEAFF
TRBJ1-1	once	TRBV5-5	NA	TGTGCCAGCAGTTCCGGGGAACTGAGGGCTGAAGCTTTCTTT	CASSSGELRAEAFF
TRBJ2-4	NA	TRBV28	NA	TGTGCCAGCAGTTTTGCGGAAAACATTCAGTACTTC	CASSFAENIQYF
TRBJ1-1	NA	TRBV18	NA	TGTGCCAGCTCGTCCACAGAGGGCGGCACTGAAGCTTTCTTT	CASSSTEGGTEAFF
TRBJ2-1	once	TRBV2	NA	TGTGCCAGCATCCCTGGGCTAACCTACAATGAGCAGTTCTTC	CASIPGLTYNEQFF
TRBJ2-6	NA	TRBV6-5	NA	TGTGCCAGCAGACCCTCCCTTGGGGCCAACGGCCTGACTTTC	CASRPSLGANGLTF
TRBJ2-3	NA	TRBV29-1	NA	TGCAGCGTTGAGATAGGCACAGATACGCAGTATTTT	CSVEIGTDTQYF
TRBJ2-1	NA	TRBV7-3	NA	TGTGCCAGCAGCTTACAAGCGGGCTCCTACAATGAGCAGTTCTTC	CASSLQAGSYNEQFF
TRBJ2-1	NA	TRBV19	TRBD2	TGTGCCAGTAGTATCGGCGGGGGGACCTACAATGAGCAGTTCTTC	CASSIGGGTYNEQFF
TRBJ2-5	few	TRBV5-4	NA	TGTGCCAGCAGCTTGGGCACTAGCTTTGTCCAAGAGACCCAGTACTTC	CASSLGTSFVQETQYF
TRBJ1-2	NA	TRBV5-6	TRBD1	TGTGCCAGCAGCCATTCTCCGGGACAGGGATCGGGAGGCTACACCTTC	CASSHSPGQGSGGYTF
TRBJ1-2	NA	TRBV5-1	TRBD1	TGCGCCAGCAGCTTCGGACAGGGGAAACCCACTAACTATGGCTACACCTTC	CASSFGQGKPTNYGYTF
TRBJ1-4	NA	TRBV4-3	TRBD1	TGCGCCAGCAGCCTCAGACAGGGGATGAATGAAAAACTGTTTTTT	CASSLRQGMNEKLFF
TRBJ2-7	NA	TRBV5-6	TRBD2	TGTGCCAGCAGCTTAAGCGGGAGCACCTCCTACGAGCAGTACTTC	CASSLSGSTSYEQYF
TRBJ2-5	once	TRBV4-2	NA	TGTGCCAGCAGTCCTATAGCGGACGGGTGGGAGACCCAGTACTTC	CASSPIADGWETQYF
TRBJ2-5	NA	TRBV4-3	TRBD1	TGCGCCAGCAGCCAAGATCCCCCGGACAGGGGAGAGACCCAGTACTTC	CASSQDPPDRGETQYF
TRBJ2-1	once	TRBV7-9	TRBD1	TGTGCCAGCAGCTTAGGAACCGGGACAGGGTACAATGAGCAGTTCTTC	CASSLGTGTGYNEQFF
TRBJ1-1	NA	TRBV7-2	TRBD1	TGTGCCAGCAGCACCAGGACAGGGGACACTGAAGCTTTCTTT	CASSTRTGDTEAFF
TRBJ2-7	NA	TRBV5-1	NA	TGCGCCAGCGCATCCGATCCTTCCTCCTACTACGAGCAGTACTTC	CASASDPSSYYEQYF
TRBJ2-2	NA	TRBV27	TRBD2	TGTGCCAGCGGACCACTAGCGTCAGCCGGGGAGCTGTTTTTT	CASGPLASAGELFF